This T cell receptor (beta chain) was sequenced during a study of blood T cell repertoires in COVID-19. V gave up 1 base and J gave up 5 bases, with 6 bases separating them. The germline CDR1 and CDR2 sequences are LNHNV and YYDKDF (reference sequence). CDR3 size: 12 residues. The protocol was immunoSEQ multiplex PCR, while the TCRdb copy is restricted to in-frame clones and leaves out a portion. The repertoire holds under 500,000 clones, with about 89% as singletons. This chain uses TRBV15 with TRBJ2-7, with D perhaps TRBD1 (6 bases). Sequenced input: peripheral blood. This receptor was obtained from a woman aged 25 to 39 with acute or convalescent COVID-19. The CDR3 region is CATSRAGDEQYF. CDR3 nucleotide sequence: TGTGCCACCAGCAGAGCAGGGGACGAGCAGTACTTC. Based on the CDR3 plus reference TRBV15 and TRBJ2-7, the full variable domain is DAMVIQNPRYQVTQFGKPVTLSCSQTLNHNVMYWYQQKSSQAPKLLFHYYDKDFNNEADTPDNFQSRRPNTSFCFLDIRSPGLGDTAMYLCATSRAGDEQYFGPGTRLTVT.